The 29 T cell receptor beta chains in this list originate from one sample, sequenced in a study of metastatic and nonmetastatic thyroid tumors. No treatment had been given to any patient before thyroid surgery. MiXCR was used by TCRdb to re-call the PCR reads. Of approximately 40,000 clones detected, around 20% appear once; the ten largest clones hold around 15%. The sample taken for sequencing was blood. These receptor sequences come from a female donor with papillary thyroid cancer or a benign thyroid nodule (not recorded which). Some clones in this sample may be carry-over from other donors' samples.

In its sample, this clone is medium-sized. The rearrangement links TRBV6-1 to TRBJ2-1; the match to TRBD2 covers 8 bases. J lost 7 bases, V lost 1 base, and 9 bases had no gene match. This CDR3 is built from 16 residues. CDR1 is MNHNS and CDR2 is SASEGT in the germline V gene. CDR3 in amino acids: CASSEGKTSGPNEQFF. The DNA of the CDR3 is TGTGCCAGCAGTGAAGGAAAAACTAGCGGACCGAATGAGCAGTTCTTC.

In its sample, this clone was seen many times. V gene TRBV11-2 combines with J gene TRBJ1-1; maybe TRBD1 (5 bases). In germline, CDR1 is SGHAT, CDR2 FQNNGV. There are 15 residues in the CDR3. V was shortened by 5 bases and J by 4 bases, with 17 bases between the two germline ends. The DNA for the CDR3 is TGTGCCAGCAGCCGCAGCAGGGTTGGTAGCACTGAAGCTTTCTTT. It encodes CASSRSRVGSTEAFF.

Details on this clone: A read error may be the cause here, since a much bigger clone is one base away. This sample includes further DNA sequences coding for the same CDR3. The chain employs TRBV20-1 and TRBJ2-7; 8 bases align to TRBD2. Per germline, CDR1 DFQATT and CDR2 SNEGSKA (reference sequence). Trimming at V came to 5 bases and at J to 10 bases, leaving 13 bases not matched to a gene. The CDR3 runs to 13 residues. The chain's CDR3 is CSALEGLVYGQYF. CDR3 DNA: TGCAGTGCTTTGGAGGGACTAGTCTACGGTCAGTACTTC.

There are a few counts of this clone. The chain carries TRBV28 and TRBJ2-7; 10 bases line up with TRBD2. J gave up 4 bases and V 6 bases, and 18 bases lay outside the gene matches. Germline V CDR1 and CDR2: MDHEN, SYDVKM. This CDR3 spans 18 amino acids. The CDR3 region is CASSSQGLAVGSRYEQYF. CDR3 nucleotides: TGTGCCAGCAGCTCACAAGGACTAGCGGTGGGATCTAGGTACGAGCAGTACTTC.

The chain carries TRBV24-1 and TRBJ1-6; tentative D call: TRBD1 (6 bases). The CDR3 has 14 residues. CDR1 is KGHDR and CDR2 is SFDVKD in the germline V gene. V gave up 6 bases and J gave up 10 bases, with 15 bases separating them. The CDR3 DNA reads as TGTGCCACCAGTTATGACCGACAGGTATCACCCCTCCACTTT. Its translation: CATSYDRQVSPLHF.

Worth noting for this clone: This sequence may be a read error, since a much larger clone differs from it by one base. The chain uses TRBV29-1 and TRBJ2-3, with 8 nucleotides matching TRBD1. The V segment lost 2 bases and the J segment 0 bases; nucleotides outside the gene matches: 4. The CDR3 has 15 residues. The germline CDR1 and CDR2 sequences are SQVTM and ANQGSEA. Written as DNA, the CDR3 is TGCAGCGTTGAACGGGGACAGGCTAGCACAGATACGCAGTATTTT. It yields the protein CSVERGQASTDTQYF.

This clone showed up many times. The rearrangement links TRBV27 to TRBJ2-1, with a tentative D call TRBD2 (6 bases). CDR1 is MNHEY and CDR2 is SMNVEV in the germline V gene (reference sequence). Trimming shortened V by 4 bases and J by 7 bases, and 17 bases separated the two germline ends. The CDR3 length is 15 residues. The CDR3 loop reads CASSSMRIGGNEQFF. The CDR3 nucleotides are TGTGCCAGCAGTTCTATGCGTATTGGAGGGAATGAGCAGTTCTTC.

There are a few counts of this clone. The chain couples TRBV6-1 to TRBJ2-2, with D perhaps matching TRBD1 or TRBD2 (6 bases each). Trimming took off 11 bases at V and 5 bases at J, with 12 bases between the two ends. Germline lookup yields CDR1 MNHNS and CDR2 SASEGT. The CDR3 is made up of 12 amino acids. This CDR3 reads CAFEGGTGELFF. CDR3 sequence (DNA): TGTGCCTTCGAGGGGGGTACCGGGGAGCTGTTTTTT.

The chain combines TRBV11-2 with TRBJ1-1, with D tentatively TRBD1 (5 bases). CDR1 and CDR2 (germline): SGHAT, FQNNGV. Deletions cut 0 bases from V and 6 bases from J, with 11 bases between. The CDR3 has 14 amino acids. CDR3 sequence: CASSLEGKGSEAFF. For the CDR3, the DNA is TGTGCCAGCAGCTTAGAGGGAAAGGGGTCTGAAGCTTTCTTT.

This clone was seen more than once but under ten times. A much bigger clone sits one base away, suggesting this may be a read error. This chain links TRBV30 with TRBJ1-5; 8 nucleotides align to TRBD1. The CDR3 contains 13 residues. Losses at the gene ends were 4 bases for V and 7 bases for J; bases not matched to a gene: 6. CDR1 is GTSNPN and CDR2 is SVGIG in the germline V gene (reference sequence). The CDR3 loop reads CAWNAGGRQPQHF. As DNA, the CDR3 is TGTGCCTGGAATGCAGGGGGCAGACAGCCCCAGCATTTT.

This chain connects TRBV6-1 to TRBJ1-5; 7 bases match TRBD1. The V and J ends lost 7 bases and 6 bases, in that order; junction bases with no gene match: 12. CDR1 and CDR2 from the germline V gene are MNHNS and SASEGT. This CDR3 has 15 residues. The CDR3 loop is CASILQGPGSQPQHF. CDR3 nucleotides: TGTGCCAGCATCTTACAGGGGCCGGGCAGTCAGCCCCAGCATTTT.

There are many counts of this clone. The rearrangement joins TRBV20-1 to TRBJ2-1; 10 nucleotides align to TRBD2. The trim removed 0 bases at V and 6 bases at J, leaving 8 bases unmatched. In germline, CDR1 is DFQATT, CDR2 SNEGSKA (reference sequence). This CDR3 comprises 16 residues. This CDR3 is CSARDNLAGELNEQFF. Here the CDR3 DNA reads TGCAGTGCTAGAGATAATCTAGCGGGAGAACTCAATGAGCAGTTCTTC.

By share, this clone counts as medium-sized. V usage is TRBV2 and J usage is TRBJ2-7; 8 bases align to TRBD2. Germline V gene lookup returns CDR1 SNHLY and CDR2 FYNNEI. V trimming: 2 bases; J trimming: 3 bases; junction bases outside the gene matches: 6. CDR3 length: 15 amino acids. CDR3 nucleotide sequence: TGTGCCAGCAGTGAAAGGAGCGGGGGAGGCTACGAGCAGTACTTC. Protein sequence: CASSERSGGGYEQYF.

This clone came up many times. The chain joins TRBV20-1 to TRBJ2-2, with D perhaps TRBD1 (5 bases). CDR1 DFQATT and CDR2 SNEGSKA come from the germline V gene (reference sequence). This CDR3 has 17 residues. V lost 0 bases, J lost 7 bases, and 21 bases lay in between. Written as DNA, the CDR3 is TGCAGTGCTAGAGATGATCGCAGGGTGATTCCGAGCGGGGAGCTGTTTTTT. Protein product: CSARDDRRVIPSGELFF.

The J gene is TRBJ2-7, the V gene TRBV7-8; D unresolved. Trimming stripped 4 bases from V and 0 bases from J, with 16 bases between. The CDR3 runs to 16 residues. The germline gives CDR1 SGHVS, CDR2 FQNEAQ. CDR3: CASSSPPVGRSYEQYF. The CDR3 region has the DNA TGTGCCAGCAGCTCGCCACCTGTGGGCCGCTCCTACGAGCAGTACTTC.

The gene calls are TRBV6-1 and TRBJ1-2, with unresolved D. The germline gives CDR1 MNHNS, CDR2 SASEGT. V dropped 4 bases and J dropped 7 bases, with 7 bases sitting between them. CDR3 length: 11 amino acids. CDR3 DNA: TGTGCCAGCAGTGGTCGTGGTGGCTACACCTTC. This translates into CASSGRGGYTF.

V usage is TRBV20-1 and J usage is TRBJ1-1; maybe TRBD1 (6 bases). The CDR3 contains 13 residues. Germline V gene data show CDR1 as DFQATT and CDR2 as SNEGSKA (reference sequence). V lost 5 bases, J lost 4 bases, and 14 bases lay in between. The CDR3 reads CSAGRGLSTEAFF. The CDR3 coding sequence is TGCAGTGCTGGCAGGGGTTTGAGCACTGAAGCTTTCTTT.

This clone was seen at least ten times. The chain uses TRBV2 and TRBJ2-7, with no clear D. The germline V gene encodes CDR1 SNHLY and CDR2 FYNNEI. Trimming removed 2 bases from V and 0 bases from J, with 8 bases in between. This CDR3 comprises 14 residues. DNA of the CDR3: TGTGCCAGCAGTGAACAGCACAGCTCCTACGAGCAGTACTTC. This gives the protein CASSEQHSSYEQYF.

This clone was recorded at least ten times. The chain joins TRBV10-3 to TRBJ2-7; tentative D call: TRBD2 (6 bases). Between the trimmed V and J ends, which lost 6 bases and 3 bases, there was a span of 15 bases. There are 14 residues in the CDR3. Germline V gives CDR1 ENHRY, CDR2 SYGVKD. This CDR3 is CAIRGAGRVYEQYF. CDR3 bases: TGTGCCATCAGAGGAGCGGGCAGGGTCTACGAGCAGTACTTC.

This clone appeared a few times. A much larger clone sits a single nucleotide away, making a read error possible. The rearrangement uses TRBV6-5 and TRBJ1-5; a weak D match, TRBD1 (6 bases). This CDR3 has 18 amino acids. Germline CDR1 and CDR2: MNHEY and SVGAGI. The CDR3 reads CASRHDRTVGIDNQPRHF. Here the CDR3 DNA reads TGTGCCAGCAGACACGATCGGACAGTGGGTATCGACAATCAGCCCCGGCATTTT.

The J gene is TRBJ1-2, the V gene TRBV11-2; no clear D gene. Germline assignment: CDR1 SGHAT and CDR2 FQNNGV. V shed 5 bases and J shed 7 bases, with 11 bases lying between them. The CDR3 has 12 residues. The CDR3 sequence is CASSLSRFGYTF. As DNA, the CDR3 is TGTGCCAGCAGCCTTAGCAGGTTTGGCTACACCTTC.

The chain links TRBV6-4 to TRBJ2-3, with D possibly TRBD2 on 5 matching bases. Germline assignment: CDR1 MRHNA and CDR2 SNTAGT. This CDR3 is built from 15 residues. Trimming cost V 2 bases and J 6 bases, with 15 bases left between them. CDR3 in amino acids: CASSDTPVPGDTQYF. CDR3 coding DNA: TGTGCCAGCAGTGACACGCCGGTCCCGGGGGATACGCAGTATTTT.

On this clone: At one end the junction does not follow the germline gene, possibly because of a read error. Other DNA sequences from this sample encode an identical CDR3 as well. The V call is TRBV4-1, the J call TRBJ1-1, with no clear D. CDR3 size: 14 residues. Germline V gene data show CDR1 as MGHRA and CDR2 as YSYEKL. The CDR3 spells CASSQVDWNTEAFF. The CDR3 DNA reads TGCGCCAGCAGTCAAGTTGATTGGAACACTGAAGCTTTCTTT.

The sample holds a few counts of this clone. The CDR3 sequence is CAIILGFGVGYGYTF. The CDR3 nucleotides read TGTGCCATCATTTTAGGCTTTGGGGTTGGCTATGGCTACACCTTC. The chain recombines TRBV27 with TRBJ1-2, with unresolved D. V was trimmed by 10 bases and J by 4 bases, leaving 22 bases between them. The CDR3 totals 15 residues. Germline loops: CDR1 MNHEY, CDR2 SMNVEV (reference sequence).

The table lists this clone with many counts. The V call is TRBV9, the J call TRBJ2-7; D is undetermined. V dropped 0 bases and J dropped 8 bases, with 24 bases sitting between them. This CDR3 has 17 amino acids. The germline gives CDR1 SGDLS, CDR2 YYNGEE. DNA for the CDR3: TGTGCCAGCAGCGTAGCTAGGGTAGTTCATCCTCAGTTGCAGCAGTACTTC. Its translation is CASSVARVVHPQLQQYF.

This chain connects TRBV12-3 or TRBV12-4 to TRBJ2-5; tentative D call: TRBD1 (6 bases). The V gene lost 6 bases and the J gene lost 2 bases, with 10 bases spanning the gap. There are 13 residues in the CDR3. CDR3 coding DNA: TGTGCCAGCAGCTCCGACAGGCAAGAGACCCAGTACTTC. Translated, it gives CASSSDRQETQYF.

By sample fraction, this clone is medium-sized. The rearrangement uses TRBV6-2 or TRBV6-3 and TRBJ2-7; possible D gene TRBD2, 6 bases. V was cut by 6 bases and J by 5 bases, with 20 bases left in between. In germline, CDR1 is MNHEY, CDR2 SVGEGT. The CDR3 has 15 residues. DNA of the CDR3: TGTGCCAGCAGCCTGTCGCTGACTAGTTTCCACGAGCAGTACTTC. As protein: CASSLSLTSFHEQYF.

In regard to this clone: The CDR3 does not end in the conserved phenylalanine or tryptophan, so this is likely a read error. The genes are TRBV20-1 and TRBJ2-1, with TRBD2 matching over 13 bases. The germline CDR1 and CDR2 sequences are DFQATT and SNEGSKA (reference sequence). The CDR3 sequence is 14 residues long. Unmatched junction bases numbered 8, after V lost 8 bases and J lost 7 bases. CDR3 in DNA: TGCAGTCCTCCCGGACTAGCGGGAGTTAATGAGCAGTTCCTC. Its protein product is CSPPGLAGVNEQFL.

The gene calls are TRBV20-1 and TRBJ1-1; TRBD1 aligns across 7 bases. The CDR3 runs 14 residues. Germline CDR1 DFQATT, CDR2 SNEGSKA (reference sequence). The V and J ends lost 5 bases and 5 bases, in that order; junction bases with no gene match: 11. Written as DNA, the CDR3 is TGCAGTGCTTATCGACGACAGGGAGAAACTGAAGCTTTCTTT. This encodes CSAYRRQGETEAFF.